These T cell receptor beta chains were read from a single sample in a study of T cell changes during pregnancy in multiple sclerosis. Here immunoSEQ multiplex PCR was the method, and the copy in TCRdb shows in-frame clones only, minus some. The sample has about 58,000 clones; 75% to 95% are singletons. The input for sequencing was CD4+ T cells from peripheral blood mononuclear cells, taken after pregnancy. The receptors were sampled from a female donor in good health, enrolled as a control in a pregnancy study. The CDR3 runs from the conserved cysteine through the conserved F or W. D genes are given only for firm matches. The size entry is marked missing in some rows and otherwise reads once, few, many or a size class.

V	D	J	size	CDR3	DNA
TRBV18	.	TRBJ2-2	.	CASSPRRRNSQTTGELFF	TGTGCCAGCTCACCCAGGCGTCGGAATTCACAGACCACCGGGGAGCTGTTTTTT
TRBV30	TRBD2	TRBJ2-7	.	CAWSPRGGTSGVREQYF	TGTGCCTGGAGTCCGAGGGGGGGAACTAGCGGGGTACGCGAGCAGTACTTC
TRBV6-5	.	TRBJ1-2	few	CASSYSFRGRDYGYTF	TGTGCCAGCAGTTACTCCTTTAGGGGCAGGGACTATGGCTACACCTTC
TRBV15	.	TRBJ2-5	.	CATSRDPSGRETQYF	TGTGCCACCAGCAGGGATCCGTCGGGGAGGGAGACCCAGTACTTC
TRBV6-1	.	TRBJ1-1	.	CASSGIRGNTEAFF	TGTGCCAGCAGTGGAATCCGAGGGAACACTGAAGCTTTCTTT
TRBV30	.	TRBJ1-4	few	CAWSEETTTNEKLFF	TGTGCCTGGAGTGAAGAGACAACAACTAATGAAAAACTGTTTTTT
TRBV18	.	TRBJ1-2	.	CASSPEGPGYTF	TGTGCCAGCTCACCAGAGGGTCCGGGCTACACCTTC
TRBV5-1	.	TRBJ1-2	.	CASSPQGISEGYTF	TGCGCCAGCAGCCCGCAGGGGATTTCGGAGGGCTACACCTTC
TRBV30	TRBD1	TRBJ2-1	.	CAWSGDRGFQDEQFF	TGTGCCTGGAGTGGGGACAGGGGTTTCCAGGATGAGCAGTTCTTC
TRBV5-1	TRBD2	TRBJ2-3	.	CASSFEMGGGRTDTQYF	TGCGCCAGCAGCTTTGAAATGGGCGGGGGGCGCACAGATACGCAGTATTTT
TRBV7-3	TRBD2	TRBJ2-2	.	CASSSERAGDGELFF	TGTGCCAGCAGCTCAGAACGTGCGGGGGACGGGGAGCTGTTTTTT
TRBV27	.	TRBJ1-2	.	CASSLSTALVANYGYTF	TGTGCCAGCAGTTTATCTACGGCACTAGTCGCTAACTATGGCTACACCTTC
TRBV19	TRBD1	TRBJ1-5	.	CASSPRDRQNQPQHF	TGTGCCAGTAGCCCCAGGGACAGACAGAATCAGCCCCAGCATTTT
TRBV18	.	TRBJ1-4	.	CASSRATNEKLFF	TGTGCCAGCTCGCGAGCAACTAATGAAAAACTGTTTTTT
TRBV18	.	TRBJ1-2	once	CASSPDSGGYTF	TGTGCCAGCTCACCGGACTCGGGTGGCTACACCTTC
TRBV27	.	TRBJ1-2	.	CASSSAGSAGYTF	TGTGCCAGCAGTTCGGCAGGATCAGCTGGCTACACCTTC
TRBV5-1	TRBD1	TRBJ2-3	once	CASSKARTGLTQYF	TGCGCCAGCAGTAAAGCCAGGACAGGTTTAACGCAGTATTTT
TRBV9	.	TRBJ1-1	few	CASQKALNTEAFF	TGTGCCAGTCAAAAAGCCCTGAACACTGAAGCTTTCTTT
TRBV7-8	TRBD1	TRBJ2-7	few	CASLPDRFARYEQYF	TGTGCCAGCCTCCCGGACAGGTTCGCGCGCTACGAGCAGTACTTC
TRBV9	.	TRBJ2-5	.	CASSGDLVQETQYF	TGTGCCAGCAGCGGGGACTTAGTACAAGAGACCCAGTACTTC
TRBV15	TRBD1	TRBJ1-3	once	CATSSHLDRGDTIYF	TGTGCCACCAGCAGCCACCTGGACAGGGGAGACACCATATATTTT
TRBV23-1	.	TRBJ2-7	.	CASSQLAEQSSYEQYF	TGCGCCAGCAGTCAATTAGCGGAACAAAGCTCCTACGAGCAGTACTTC
TRBV4-3	.	TRBJ2-6	.	CASSQEITGANVLTF	TGCGCCAGCAGCCAAGAAATCACTGGGGCCAACGTCCTGACTTTC
TRBV5-4	TRBD1	TRBJ1-6	.	CARLMDRGQDSPLHF	TGTGCCAGGTTAATGGACAGGGGGCAGGATTCACCCCTCCACTTT
TRBV5-6	.	TRBJ2-7	.	CASSLGLSRQGGEYF	TGTGCCAGCAGCTTGGGATTGTCAAGACAAGGAGGGGAGTACTTC
TRBV14	.	TRBJ2-7	.	CASSQPGGRYEQYF	TGTGCCAGCAGCCAACCCGGGGGACGCTACGAGCAGTACTTC
TRBV4-3	TRBD1	TRBJ1-4	.	CASSQAGQDEKLFF	TGCGCCAGCAGCCAGGCAGGACAGGATGAAAAACTGTTTTTT
TRBV18	TRBD1	TRBJ2-7	once	CASSPPGQGAWEQYF	TGTGCCAGCTCACCGCCGGGACAGGGGGCTTGGGAGCAGTACTTC
TRBV11-2	.	TRBJ2-3	.	CASSLSRATDTQYF	TGTGCCAGCAGCTTATCCCGAGCGACAGATACGCAGTATTTT
TRBV11-3	.	TRBJ2-7	few	CASSSFGVPYEQYF	TGTGCCAGCAGCTCTTTCGGGGTACCCTACGAGCAGTACTTC
TRBV7-7	TRBD2	TRBJ2-2	.	CASSFASGTGELFF	TGTGCTAGCAGCTTTGCTAGCGGGACCGGGGAGCTGTTTTTT
TRBV27	TRBD1	TRBJ1-4	.	CASSQPDDRGWYEKLFF	TGTGCCAGCAGTCAACCCGACGACAGGGGTTGGTATGAAAAACTGTTTTTT
TRBV2	.	TRBJ2-1	.	CASSDRGGSYNEQFF	TGTGCCAGCAGTGACAGGGGTGGGTCCTACAATGAGCAGTTCTTC
TRBV27	.	TRBJ2-3	.	CASSLGLWEDKSTDTQYF	TGTGCCAGCAGTTTGGGGCTCTGGGAGGACAAGAGCACAGATACGCAGTATTTT
TRBV18	TRBD1	TRBJ1-1	.	CASSPPGTGGSNTEAFF	TGTGCCAGCTCACCACCCGGGACAGGGGGCTCGAACACTGAAGCTTTCTTT
TRBV30	.	TRBJ2-3	.	CAWSVLGTQYF	TGTGCCTGGAGTGTACTAGGTACGCAGTATTTT
TRBV5-8	.	TRBJ1-2	.	CASSLAQGHYGYTF	TGTGCCAGCAGCTTGGCCCAGGGGCACTATGGCTACACCTTC
TRBV4-3	TRBD1	TRBJ2-6	.	CASSQEQGAGANVLTF	TGCGCCAGCAGCCAAGAACAGGGGGCCGGGGCCAACGTCCTGACTTTC
TRBV5-1	.	TRBJ1-3	.	CASSPTPGGSGNTIYF	TGCGCCAGCAGCCCGACCCCGGGGGGCTCTGGAAACACCATATATTTT
TRBV11-2	.	TRBJ1-6	.	CASSLRQFGSPLHF	TGTGCCAGCAGCTTAAGACAGTTTGGTTCACCCCTCCACTTT
TRBV6-4	TRBD1	TRBJ2-3	few	CASSDGQGADTQYF	TGTGCCAGCAGTGACGGACAGGGGGCAGATACGCAGTATTTT
TRBV7-2	TRBD1	TRBJ1-6	.	CASSSLGTVPLHF	TGTGCCAGCAGCTCACTAGGGACAGTACCCCTCCACTTT
TRBV9	.	TRBJ1-5	.	CASSVVRSSNQPQHF	TGTGCCAGCAGCGTAGTTCGGAGTAGCAATCAGCCCCAGCATTTT
TRBV5-1	.	TRBJ2-2	.	CASSLVQGRSTGELFF	TGCGCCAGCAGCTTGGTACAGGGGAGGAGCACCGGGGAGCTGTTTTTT
TRBV29-1	.	TRBJ1-1	.	CSVMTAVVYTEAFF	TGCAGCGTCATGACGGCGGTGGTTTACACTGAAGCTTTCTTT
TRBV6-1	TRBD1	TRBJ2-7	.	CASRAGQGTYEQYF	TGTGCCAGCAGAGCGGGACAGGGAACCTACGAGCAGTACTTC
TRBV5-1	TRBD2	TRBJ2-7	.	CASSLVPAGAEQYF	TGCGCCAGCAGCTTGGTACCAGCGGGGGCAGAGCAGTACTTC
TRBV2	.	TRBJ1-2	.	CASRPRGINYGYTF	TGTGCCAGCAGGCCCAGGGGAATTAACTATGGCTACACCTTC
TRBV6-1	.	TRBJ1-1	.	CASSEGRMRTEAFF	TGTGCCAGCAGTGAAGGTCGGATGAGGACTGAAGCTTTCTTT
TRBV30	TRBD1	TRBJ1-4	.	CAWSQGAYNEKLFF	TGTGCCTGGAGTCAGGGGGCATACAATGAAAAACTGTTTTTT
TRBV25-1	.	TRBJ1-3	.	CASSGPGNTIYF	TGTGCCAGCAGTGGGCCTGGAAACACCATATATTTT
TRBV2	TRBD2	TRBJ2-1	.	CASNLGLAGHEQFF	TGTGCCAGCAACCTAGGACTAGCGGGGCATGAGCAGTTCTTC
TRBV9	.	TRBJ2-7	.	CASSPLGGSSYEQYF	TGTGCCAGCAGCCCACTAGGCGGCAGCTCCTACGAGCAGTACTTC